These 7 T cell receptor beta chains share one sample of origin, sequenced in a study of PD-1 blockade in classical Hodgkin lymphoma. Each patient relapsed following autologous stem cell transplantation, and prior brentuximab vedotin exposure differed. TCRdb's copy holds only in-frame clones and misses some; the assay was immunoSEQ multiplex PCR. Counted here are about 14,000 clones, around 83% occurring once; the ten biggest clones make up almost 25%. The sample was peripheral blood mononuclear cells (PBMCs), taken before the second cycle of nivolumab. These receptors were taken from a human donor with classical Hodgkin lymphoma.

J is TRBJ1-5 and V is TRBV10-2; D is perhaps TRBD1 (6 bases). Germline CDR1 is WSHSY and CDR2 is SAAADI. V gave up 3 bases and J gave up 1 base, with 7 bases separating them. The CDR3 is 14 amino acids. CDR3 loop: CASSDRGSNQPQHF. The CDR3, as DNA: TGCGCCAGCAGTGACAGGGGAAGCAATCAGCCCCAGCATTTT.

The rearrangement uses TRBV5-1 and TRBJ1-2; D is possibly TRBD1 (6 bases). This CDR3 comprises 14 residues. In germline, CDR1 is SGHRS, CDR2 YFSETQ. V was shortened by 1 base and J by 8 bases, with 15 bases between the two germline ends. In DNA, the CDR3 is TGCGCCAGCAGCTTGTTCCCAGGGGAATGGGGCTACACCTTC. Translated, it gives CASSLFPGEWGYTF.

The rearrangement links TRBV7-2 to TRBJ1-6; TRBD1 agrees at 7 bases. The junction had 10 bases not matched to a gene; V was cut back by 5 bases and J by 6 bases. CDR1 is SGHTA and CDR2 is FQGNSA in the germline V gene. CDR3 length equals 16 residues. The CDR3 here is CASSDREAQGNSPLHF. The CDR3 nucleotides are TGTGCCAGCAGCGACAGGGAAGCGCAGGGTAATTCACCCCTCCACTTT.

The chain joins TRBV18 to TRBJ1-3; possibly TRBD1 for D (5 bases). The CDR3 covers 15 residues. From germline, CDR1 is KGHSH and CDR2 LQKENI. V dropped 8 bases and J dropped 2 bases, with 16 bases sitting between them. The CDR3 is CASRGDPNPGNTIYF. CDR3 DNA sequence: TGTGCCAGCCGGGGGGACCCTAATCCTGGAAACACCATATATTTT.

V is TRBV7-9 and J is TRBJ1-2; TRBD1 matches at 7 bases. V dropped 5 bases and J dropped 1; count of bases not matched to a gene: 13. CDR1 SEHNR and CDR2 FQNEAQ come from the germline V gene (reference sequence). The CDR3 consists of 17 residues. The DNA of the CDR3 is TGTGCCAGCAGCCTAGGACAGGCAAGAAGAGTTAACTATGGCTACACCTTC. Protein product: CASSLGQARRVNYGYTF.

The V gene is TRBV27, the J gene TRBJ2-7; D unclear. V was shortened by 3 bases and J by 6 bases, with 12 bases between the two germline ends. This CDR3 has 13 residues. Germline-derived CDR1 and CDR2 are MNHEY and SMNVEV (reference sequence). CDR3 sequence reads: CASSFISRREQYF. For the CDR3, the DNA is TGTGCCAGCAGTTTCATTTCGAGACGCGAGCAGTACTTC.

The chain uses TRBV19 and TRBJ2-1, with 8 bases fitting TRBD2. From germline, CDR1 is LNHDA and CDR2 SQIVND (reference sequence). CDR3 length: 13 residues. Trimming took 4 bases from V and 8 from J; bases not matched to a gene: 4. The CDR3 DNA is TGTGCCAGTAGTACCCTCGGGGGGGATGAGCAGTTCTTC. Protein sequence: CASSTLGGDEQFF. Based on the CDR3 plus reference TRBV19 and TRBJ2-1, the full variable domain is DGGITQSPKYLFRKEGQNVTLSCEQNLNHDAMYWYRQDPGQGLRLIYYSQIVNDFQKGDIAEGYSVSREKKESFPLTVTSAQKNPTAFYLCASSTLGGDEQFFGPGTRLTVL.